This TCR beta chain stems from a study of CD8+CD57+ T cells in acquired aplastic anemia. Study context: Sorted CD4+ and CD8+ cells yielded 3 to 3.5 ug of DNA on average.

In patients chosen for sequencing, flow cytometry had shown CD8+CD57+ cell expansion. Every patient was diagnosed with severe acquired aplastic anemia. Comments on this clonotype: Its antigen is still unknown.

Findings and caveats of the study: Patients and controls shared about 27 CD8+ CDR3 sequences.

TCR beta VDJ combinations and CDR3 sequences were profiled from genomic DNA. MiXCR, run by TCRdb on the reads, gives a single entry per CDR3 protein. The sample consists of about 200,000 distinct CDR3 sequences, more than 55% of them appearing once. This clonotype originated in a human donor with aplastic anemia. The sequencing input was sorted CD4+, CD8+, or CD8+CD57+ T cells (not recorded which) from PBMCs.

The CDR3 sequence is CASSIGSGSYNEQFF. CDR3 nucleotides: TGTGCCAGTAGTATAGGTAGCGGTAGCTACAATGAGCAGTTCTTC. This chain links TRBV19 with TRBJ2-1; D perhaps matches TRBD2 (6 bases). The CDR3 runs to 15 residues. Trimming shortened V by 1 base and J by 3 bases, and 10 bases separated the two germline ends. Germline V CDR1 and CDR2: LNHDA, SQIVND (reference sequence).